This TCR beta chain was recovered during a study of T cell responses to AZD1222 COVID-19 vaccine. Study information: The analysis combined second doses at about 4 or about 12 weeks.

Study conclusions and caveats: Regions 160-218 and 743-854 held dominance among vaccine-associated CD4 TCRs, which spanned spike. Most donors were white British, females outnumbered males, and clonal diversity was possibly underestimated.

The CDR3 runs 18 residues. Germline V gene lookup returns CDR1 MDHEN and CDR2 SYDVKM. V shed 5 bases, J shed 0 bases, and the junction held 15 bases outside the gene matches. The table lists this clone with a few counts. The antigen is undetermined. The sample carries other DNA sequences with the same CDR3. Profiled with immunoSEQ multiplex PCR; TCRdb holds only in-frame clones, not every one. Of roughly 100,000 clones listed, around 83% are singletons. The J gene is TRBJ2-7, the V gene TRBV28; 8 positions match TRBD2. The TCR comes from an adult in good health. Sequencing was performed on peripheral blood, taken on day 0 of AZD1222 vaccination. CDR3 sequence (DNA): TGTGCCAGCAGTACCAGTCCGGGACTAGGCTCCCTCTCCTACGAGCAGTACTTC. Translation gives CASSTSPGLGSLSYEQYF.